Below, 22 T cell receptor beta chains from the same sample are listed, as sequenced in a study of T cell responses to AZD1222 COVID-19 vaccine (dated by TCRdb to the early 2020s). The time point label for this specimen denotes: about 28 days (+/-7) after the second vaccine dose. Library preparation used the immunoSEQ multiplex PCR assay. TCRdb provides this immuneACCESS table in a form limited to in-frame rearrangements. Some clones are lacking; in checked studies, under half of them reflect an unresolved V gene, and why the rest are absent is not known. The sample table lists 35,000 to 50,000 clones, approximately 89% of them with a count of one. The biggest ten clones account for around 25% of the sample. This specimen consisted of peripheral blood, obtained 28 days after the second AZD1222 dose. The receptors come from an adult who received the AZD1222 COVID-19 vaccine.

The chain has TRBV18 and TRBJ2-1, with 12 bases lining up with TRBD2. V trimming: 2 bases; J trimming: 4 bases; junction bases outside the gene matches: 12. The CDR3 sequence is 19 residues long. Germline V gene sequence: CDR1 KGHSH, CDR2 LQKENI. The CDR3 region has the DNA TGTGCCAGCTCACCAATTATGGCTAGCGGGGGGGCGGCGTACAATGAGCAGTTCTTC. Its protein is CASSPIMASGGAAYNEQFF.

The rearrangement uses TRBV5-1 and TRBJ2-7, with D tentatively TRBD2 (5 bases). Germline-derived CDR1 and CDR2 are SGHRS and YFSETQ. The CDR3 length is 14 residues. The V end lost 0 bases, the J end lost 2 bases, and 9 bases lay between the germline ends. CDR3: CASSLVPGAYEQYF. As DNA, the CDR3 is TGCGCCAGCAGCTTGGTTCCCGGGGCCTACGAGCAGTACTTC.

The chain joins TRBV3-1 (or the pseudogene TRBV3-2) to TRBJ1-3; D is possibly TRBD1 (5 bases). The CDR3 is 15 residues long. Trimming cost V 4 bases and J 0 bases, with 10 bases left between them. The germline gives CDR1 LGHDT, CDR2 YNNKEL (reference sequence). CDR3 nucleotide sequence: TGTGCCAGCAGCCGCCCTACAGGCTCTGGAAACACCATATATTTT. This codes for CASSRPTGSGNTIYF.

J is TRBJ2-1 and V is TRBV11-2, with 14 bases that match TRBD2. Germline CDR1 is SGHAT and CDR2 is FQNNGV. V dropped 3 bases and J dropped 8; count of bases not matched to a gene: 3. The CDR3 sequence is 15 residues long. DNA of the CDR3: TGTGCCAGCAGCTTCGGACTAGCGGGAGGCGATGAGCAGTTCTTC. It translates to CASSFGLAGGDEQFF.

This clone was detected a few times. The rearrangement uses TRBV27 and TRBJ2-7, with D possibly being TRBD2 (7 bases). Trimming removed 3 bases at V and 7 bases at J, with 16 bases between. There are 14 residues in the CDR3. CDR1 MNHEY and CDR2 SMNVEV come from the germline V gene (reference sequence). CDR3 loop: CASSLLGGGREQYF. CDR3 sequence (DNA): TGTGCCAGCAGTTTGCTTGGGGGGGGCCGGGAGCAGTACTTC.

V usage is TRBV18 and J usage is TRBJ1-1; D might be TRBD1 (5 bases). The CDR3 is 15 amino acids. The germline CDR1 and CDR2 sequences are KGHSH and LQKENI. The ends were cut back, 5 bases at V and 4 bases at J, with 17 bases in the middle. The CDR3 loop reads CASSSQDLGATEAFF. CDR3 sequence (DNA): TGTGCCAGCTCATCCCAGGACCTCGGGGCCACTGAAGCTTTCTTT.

The CDR3 DNA reads as TGTGCCTGGAACCCGGGACTAGCGGGAGTGACAGATACGCAGTATTTT. This gives the protein CAWNPGLAGVTDTQYF. This chain uses TRBV30 with TRBJ2-3; 14 bases are a match to TRBD2. Per germline, CDR1 GTSNPN and CDR2 SVGIG (reference sequence). This CDR3 has 16 amino acids. V lost 4 bases and J lost 3; bases outside the gene matches: 6.

The V and J genes are TRBV24-1 and TRBJ2-2, with D unclear. Per the germline V gene, CDR1 is KGHDR and CDR2 is SFDVKD. The CDR3 totals 13 residues. The ends were cut back, 4 bases at V and 0 bases at J, with 2 bases in the middle. CDR3: CATSDPNTGELFF. The CDR3 bases are TGTGCCACCAGTGACCCGAACACCGGGGAGCTGTTTTTT.

The J gene is TRBJ2-7, the V gene TRBV27, with 15 bases lining up with TRBD2. Germline CDR1 is MNHEY and CDR2 is SMNVEV (reference sequence). CDR3 size: 20 residues. The junction had 15 bases not matched to a gene; V was cut back by 4 bases and J by 2 bases. DNA for the CDR3: TGTGCCAGCAGTTCCTTATCCGCCGGGACTAGCGGGAGGTCCCCCTACGAGCAGTACTTC. It specifies CASSSLSAGTSGRSPYEQYF.

The chain joins TRBV28 to TRBJ2-7, with D maybe TRBD1 (6 bases). Germline values: CDR1 MDHEN, CDR2 SYDVKM. This CDR3 spans 14 amino acids. Trimming removed 5 bases from V and 2 bases from J, with 13 bases in between. The CDR3 nucleotides are TGTGCCAGCAGTAACTCGGACAGCACCTACGAGCAGTACTTC. Translated: CASSNSDSTYEQYF.

V gene TRBV9 combines with J gene TRBJ2-5; TRBD2 is a possible D gene (6 bases). The CDR3 has 15 amino acids. Trimming removed 0 bases at V and 2 bases at J, with 11 bases between. Germline CDR1 reads SGDLS; CDR2 reads YYNGEE. CDR3 nucleotides: TGTGCCAGCAGCGTAGGTGGGGACTCACAAGAGACCCAGTACTTC. Residues: CASSVGGDSQETQYF.

The chain joins TRBV3-1 (or the pseudogene TRBV3-2) to TRBJ2-2; TRBD2 agrees at 8 bases. J lost 7 bases, V lost 4 bases, and 8 bases had no gene match. Germline V gene data show CDR1 as LGHDT and CDR2 as YNNKEL (reference sequence). CDR3 length equals 15 residues. The CDR3 sequence: CASSRSGGPNGELFF. CDR3 bases: TGTGCCAGCAGCCGCTCGGGGGGGCCAAACGGGGAGCTGTTTTTT.

This chain links TRBV10-3 with TRBJ2-5; TRBD1 or TRBD2 may be the D gene (6 bases each). The CDR3 has 13 amino acids. V was shortened by 2 bases and J by 4 bases, with 8 bases between the two germline ends. Germline-derived CDR1 and CDR2 are ENHRY and SYGVKD. CDR3 amino acids: CAISEGGRETQYF. CDR3 DNA sequence: TGTGCCATCAGTGAGGGGGGGCGAGAGACCCAGTACTTC.

This clone was counted between two and nine times. The gene calls are TRBV19 and TRBJ1-2; 7 nucleotides match TRBD1. Losses at the gene ends were 5 bases for V and 1 base for J; bases not matched to a gene: 4. The CDR3 is 14 amino acids. The germline V gene encodes CDR1 LNHDA and CDR2 SQIVND (reference sequence). CDR3 in DNA: TGTGCCAGTAGTTACAGGGGCGATAACTATGGCTACACCTTC. It yields the protein CASSYRGDNYGYTF.

The chain uses TRBV19 and TRBJ2-2, with TRBD1 matching 8 bases. With V trimmed by 6 bases and J by 8 bases, 5 bases remained unmatched. The CDR3 has 13 residues. Germline V gene data show CDR1 as LNHDA and CDR2 as SQIVND (reference sequence). CDR3 sequence (DNA): TGTGCCAGTAGGGGACAGGCGCGTGGGGAGCTGTTTTTT. Translation gives CASRGQARGELFF.

The chain combines TRBV30 with TRBJ1-5; D unresolved. V lost 2 bases, J lost 0 bases, and 11 bases lay in between. In germline, CDR1 is GTSNPN, CDR2 SVGIG (reference sequence). This CDR3 spans 15 amino acids. CDR3 nucleotide sequence: TGTGCCTGGAGTATCGGGTGGGATAGCAATCAGCCCCAGCATTTT. This encodes CAWSIGWDSNQPQHF.

The chain couples TRBV5-1 to TRBJ2-2; possible D gene TRBD1, 5 bases. V lost 1 base and J 5 bases, leaving 12 bases between the germline ends. Germline lookup yields CDR1 SGHRS and CDR2 YFSETQ. This CDR3 is built from 15 residues. In DNA, the CDR3 is TGCGCCAGCAGCTTGACCCAGGGTGAGACCGGGGAGCTGTTTTTT. This gives the protein CASSLTQGETGELFF.

The V and J genes are TRBV9 and TRBJ2-1; TRBD1 is a possible D gene (6 bases). Germline V CDR1 and CDR2: SGDLS, YYNGEE. The CDR3 has 15 residues. V lost 4 bases and J lost 9, with 20 bases in between. Here the CDR3 DNA reads TGTGCCAGCAGCCCGAAGGGGGTAACACATTTTGAGCAGTTCTTC. The encoded protein is CASSPKGVTHFEQFF.

The gene calls are TRBV6-5 and TRBJ1-2; 9 bases align to TRBD1. The CDR3 sequence is 13 residues long. V lost 8 bases, J lost 3 bases, and 4 bases stayed unmatched. Looked up from germline, CDR1 is MNHEY and CDR2 is SVGAGI. The DNA for the CDR3 is TGTGCCAGCGGCCGGGACAGGGACTATGGCTACACCTTC. Its protein product is CASGRDRDYGYTF.

The chain links TRBV7-9 to TRBJ2-5, with 10 bases matching TRBD1. The CDR3 spans 16 residues. The germline V gene encodes CDR1 SEHNR and CDR2 FQNEAQ (reference sequence). The V gene end was trimmed by 5 bases and the J gene end by 1 base; junction bases not matched to a gene: 7. DNA of the CDR3: TGTGCCAGCAGCATGGGACAGGGGCTTATCCAAGAGACCCAGTACTTC. It yields the protein CASSMGQGLIQETQYF.

The CDR3: CSVEMGATQYF. CDR3 DNA sequence: TGCAGCGTTGAAATGGGAGCAACCCAGTACTTC. The chain joins TRBV29-1 to TRBJ2-5, with D maybe TRBD2 (5 bases). V was trimmed by 2 bases and J by 8 bases, leaving 9 bases between them. The CDR3 length is 11 residues. In germline, CDR1 is SQVTM, CDR2 ANQGSEA.

The V call is TRBV12-3 or TRBV12-4, the J call TRBJ2-7, with 7 bases aligning to TRBD1. The CDR3 is made up of 13 amino acids. Trimming at V came to 8 bases and at J to 0 bases, leaving 4 bases not matched to a gene. CDR3 nucleotide sequence: TGTGCCAGCGGAACAGGGGTCTCCTACGAGCAGTACTTC. Protein product: CASGTGVSYEQYF.